This passage covers 20 T cell receptor beta chains from one sample sequenced in a study of technical replicates of blood from a few donors. Method: immunoSEQ multiplex PCR; TCRdb's copy keeps in-frame clones and lacks some. The sample carries some 74,000 clones, nearly 97% recorded once. The sample consisted of T cells isolated from PBMCs. The receptors come from a human donor in good health.

V usage is TRBV5-4 and J usage is TRBJ2-7; tentatively, D is TRBD2 (6 bases). Germline CDR1 reads SGHNT; CDR2 reads YYREEE (reference sequence). V was pared by 6 bases and J by 1 base, with 11 bases between. The CDR3 covers 13 residues. CDR3 DNA: TGTGCCAGCAAGGTCGGGGGTTCCTACGAGCAGTACTTC. As protein: CASKVGGSYEQYF.

The rearrangement uses TRBV11-3 and TRBJ2-2, with D perhaps matching TRBD1 (6 bases). This CDR3 region has 14 residues. Trimming stripped 7 bases from V and 5 bases from J, with 14 bases between. Per the germline V gene, CDR1 is SGHNT and CDR2 is YENEEA. As DNA, the CDR3 is TGTGCCAGCACCCCAGGGGCGTTGACCGGGGAGCTGTTTTTT. Its protein is CASTPGALTGELFF.

The rearrangement joins TRBV6-6 to TRBJ1-1; no clear D. The CDR3 runs 12 residues. V dropped 1 base and J dropped 10 bases, with 10 bases sitting between them. Germline CDR1 MNHNY, CDR2 SVGAGI (reference sequence). The CDR3 sequence: CASSYWASGAFF. The CDR3 nucleotides are TGTGCCAGCAGTTACTGGGCTTCTGGAGCTTTCTTT.

This clone was seen only once. The gene calls are TRBV2 and TRBJ1-5; D remains ambiguous. The CDR3 is 12 amino acids. In germline, CDR1 is SNHLY, CDR2 FYNNEI. V dropped 6 bases and J dropped 8 bases, with 11 bases sitting between them. The CDR3, as DNA: TGTGCCAGCAGGATAGAAGAGAAGCCCCAGCATTTT. Translation: CASRIEEKPQHF.

This chain joins TRBV6-4 and TRBJ2-1, with D perhaps matching TRBD1 (5 bases). This CDR3 contains 13 residues. In germline, CDR1 is MRHNA, CDR2 SNTAGT. Trimming took 7 bases from V and 4 from J, leaving 11 bases between them. In nucleotides, the CDR3 is TGTGCCAGCAAGGCAGACAGATACAATGAGCAGTTCTTC. The encoded protein is CASKADRYNEQFF.

This sequence joins TRBV11-2 and TRBJ2-7; perhaps TRBD1 as D (6 bases). Germline V gene data show CDR1 as SGHAT and CDR2 as FQNNGV. CDR3 length: 15 residues. Trimming cost V 2 bases and J 5 bases, with 16 bases left between them. The DNA for the CDR3 is TGTGCCAGCAGCTTATCTGCGACAGGCGGACACGAGCAGTACTTC. It is translated as CASSLSATGGHEQYF.

The V call is TRBV27, the J call TRBJ2-7; TRBD2 might be the D (6 bases). Trimming took 6 bases from V and 0 from J, leaving 9 bases between them. This CDR3 has 13 amino acids. The germline V gene has CDR1 MNHEY and CDR2 SMNVEV (reference sequence). DNA for the CDR3: TGTGCCAGCAGCCCGGGACTCTCCTACGAGCAGTACTTC. Protein: CASSPGLSYEQYF.

The chain has TRBV7-7 and TRBJ1-5; perhaps TRBD1 as D (6 bases). Per germline, CDR1 SSHAT and CDR2 FNYEAQ (reference sequence). Trimming removed 11 bases from V and 0 bases from J, with 14 bases in between. The CDR3 is 14 amino acids. The DNA for the CDR3 is TGTGCCGGGCGACAGGCCTATAGCAATCAGCCCCAGCATTTT. The encoded protein is CAGRQAYSNQPQHF.

The gene calls are TRBV5-1 and TRBJ2-1, with 10 bases identical to TRBD2. Germline V lookup: CDR1 SGHRS, CDR2 YFSETQ. V was pared by 9 bases and J by 8 bases, with 11 bases of the junction left unmatched. The CDR3 length is 14 residues. The CDR3, as DNA: TGCGCCACAACTGAAGGTCTAGCGGGGGATGAGCAGTTCTTC. This sequence encodes CATTEGLAGDEQFF.

CDR3 sequence reads: CASSANPTGGSTYEQYF. The CDR3, as DNA: TGTGCCAGCAGCGCCAACCCAACGGGCGGGAGTACCTACGAGCAGTACTTC. The chain recombines TRBV9 with TRBJ2-7; 7 nucleotides agree with TRBD2. Unmatched junction bases numbered 14, after V lost 3 bases and J lost 2 bases. The CDR3 is made up of 17 amino acids. Germline CDR1 reads SGDLS; CDR2 reads YYNGEE.

The chain uses TRBV7-8 and TRBJ1-2; 10 bases are a match to TRBD1. This CDR3 has 13 amino acids. Germline V CDR1 and CDR2: SGHVS, FQNEAQ. With V trimmed by 3 bases and J by 7 bases, 2 bases remained unmatched. CDR3 coding DNA: TGTGCCAGCAGCTTGAGGGACAGGGGTGGCTACACCTTC. Encoded protein: CASSLRDRGGYTF.

The V call is TRBV4-1, the J call TRBJ1-1; D gene unclear. The germline gives CDR1 MGHRA, CDR2 YSYEKL. The CDR3 extends over 15 amino acids. V gave up 6 bases and J gave up 0 bases, with 14 bases separating them. The CDR3, as DNA: TGCGCCAGCAGAAGTATAGGACTGGTGAACACTGAAGCTTTCTTT. As protein: CASRSIGLVNTEAFF.

The chain combines TRBV7-3 with TRBJ1-1, with no clear D. V gave up 2 bases and J gave up 1 base, with 5 bases separating them. The CDR3 has 13 residues. Looked up from germline, CDR1 is SGHTA and CDR2 is FQGTGA. This CDR3 is CASSLAENTEAFF. The CDR3 DNA reads as TGTGCCAGCAGCTTAGCAGAGAACACTGAAGCTTTCTTT. The full variable domain, rest sourced from reference TRBV7-3 and TRBJ1-1, is GAGVSQTPSNKVTEKGKYVELRCDPISGHTALYWYRQSLGQGPEFLIYFQGTGAADDSGLPNDRFFAVRPEGSVSTLKIQRTERGDSAVYLCASSLAENTEAFFGQGTRLTVV.

For the CDR3, the DNA is TGCGCCAGCAGCATTGGACAGGGGACCCCTGAAGCTTTCTTT. Its translation: CASSIGQGTPEAFF. The chain employs TRBV5-1 and TRBJ1-1; 9 positions match TRBD1. This CDR3 is 14 amino acids long. The V gene end was trimmed by 4 bases and the J gene end by 6 bases; junction bases not matched to a gene: 7. CDR1 and CDR2 (germline): SGHRS, YFSETQ.

CDR3 loop: CAWVRTDRYNEQFF. The CDR3 DNA is TGTGCCTGGGTTCGGACAGACAGATACAATGAGCAGTTCTTC. The V and J genes are TRBV30 and TRBJ2-1; possible D gene TRBD1, 6 bases. This CDR3 region has 14 residues. Trimming left V 5 bases short and J 4 bases short, with 15 bases between. The germline gives CDR1 GTSNPN, CDR2 SVGIG (reference sequence). Full variable domain (outside the CDR3, taken from reference TRBV30 and TRBJ2-1): SQTIHQWPATLVQPVGSPLSLECTVEGTSNPNLYWYRQAAGRGLQLLFYSVGIGQISSEVPQNLSASRPQDRQFILSSKKLLLSDSGFYLCAWVRTDRYNEQFFGPGTRLTVL.

Only one count was recorded for this clone. The chain has TRBV27 and TRBJ1-3; D ambiguous. V was trimmed by 2 bases and J by 3 bases, leaving 8 bases between them. CDR1 is MNHEY, CDR2 SMNVEV, per germline (reference sequence). CDR3 length: 14 amino acids. CDR3 coding DNA: TGTGCCAGCAGTTTAGGGCAGTATGGAAACACCATATATTTT. Translation gives CASSLGQYGNTIYF.

The chain carries TRBV7-2 and TRBJ2-1; 7 bases align to TRBD2. With 1 base clipped from V and 8 bases from J, the junction kept 11 bases outside the gene matches. Germline V gene lookup returns CDR1 SGHTA and CDR2 FQGNSA. This CDR3 is 16 amino acids long. CDR3 amino acids: CASSLVSGVRSHEQFF. The CDR3 bases are TGTGCCAGCAGCTTAGTCAGCGGGGTAAGGAGCCATGAGCAGTTCTTC.

This rearrangement joins TRBV5-8 to TRBJ2-7, with 12 bases that match TRBD1. The CDR3 is 17 amino acids. With 3 bases clipped from V and 4 bases from J, the junction kept 11 bases outside the gene matches. The germline CDR1 and CDR2 sequences are SGHTS and YDEGEE. The CDR3 is CASSSLGWGQGAYEQYF. The CDR3 region has the DNA TGTGCCAGCAGCTCGCTTGGCTGGGGACAGGGGGCTTACGAGCAGTACTTC.

The table lists this clone with a count of one. The CDR3 sequence: CASSWTALPPNEKLFF. The DNA of the CDR3 is TGTGCCAGCAGTTGGACAGCCCTGCCGCCTAATGAAAAACTGTTTTTT. The rearrangement joins TRBV28 to TRBJ1-4; the D gene is possibly TRBD1 (6 bases). The germline V and J ends were trimmed by 4 bases and 3 bases, with 15 bases remaining between them. CDR1 MDHEN and CDR2 SYDVKM come from the germline V gene. This CDR3 is built from 16 residues.

The chain joins TRBV2 to TRBJ2-5; 8 positions agree with TRBD2. The CDR3 has 17 residues. Trimming cost V 4 bases and J 3 bases; bases outside gene matches: 13. CDR1 is SNHLY, CDR2 FYNNEI, per germline. CDR3 loop: CASSVGLAVSFEETQYF. The CDR3 DNA sequence: TGTGCCAGCAGTGTAGGACTAGCAGTAAGTTTCGAAGAGACCCAGTACTTC.